The rows below give T cell receptor beta chains drawn from one sample of a study of shared clonotypes between healthy human individuals. Repertoires were generated with immunoSEQ multiplex PCR, while TCRdb's copy carries only in-frame clones and drops some. The data contain about 1 million clones, about 75% of them singletons. Sequenced input: memory CD4+ T cells sorted from blood. The receptors originated from a man in his late teens or twenties in good health. Both conserved end residues are part of each CDR3. A D gene is named only where the DNA matches it firmly. Some rows mark clone size as missing; the rest say once, few, many or name a class of expanded clone.

>TRBV27|few|NA|TRBJ1-6
TGTGCCAGCAGTTCCCAGGTTAATTCACCCCTCCACTTT
CASSSQVNSPLHF
>TRBV10-3|NA|TRBD2|TRBJ2-3
TGTGCCATCAAGGCTAGCGGGGCGAACACAGATACGCAGTATTTT
CAIKASGANTDTQYF
>TRBV5-5|NA|NA|TRBJ2-3
TGTGCCAGCAGCTTTTATCATCTCACAGATACGCAGTATTTT
CASSFYHLTDTQYF
>TRBV28|NA|TRBD1|TRBJ2-5
TGTGCCAGCAGTTTACTGGACAGGGGGCATGAGACCCAGTACTTC
CASSLLDRGHETQYF
>TRBV2|NA|NA|TRBJ2-2
TGTGCCAGCAGTGTGGGCTGGAACACCGGGGAGCTGTTTTTT
CASSVGWNTGELFF
>TRBV5-1|NA|TRBD1|TRBJ1-2
TGCGCCAGCAGCACGGGAGGACAGGGGGCGTCTGGCTACACCTTC
CASSTGGQGASGYTF
>TRBV6-6|NA|TRBD1|TRBJ2-7
TGTGCCAGCAGTACGACAGGGGCATCTAAATACGAGCAGTACTTC
CASSTTGASKYEQYF
>TRBV6-6|NA|NA|TRBJ1-6
TGTGCCAGCAGTTACATTTTCCCGGGGGAGCGCTTCCACTTT
CASSYIFPGERFHF
>TRBV4-2|NA|TRBD1|TRBJ2-6
TGTGCCAGCAGCCAAGCGTTTCTAACTCCCGGGACAGGGGGCTCTGGGGCCAACGTCCTGACTTTC
CASSQAFLTPGTGGSGANVLTF
>TRBV28|NA|NA|TRBJ1-5
TGTGCCAGCTCTCGACATCAGCCCCAGCATTTT
CASSRHQPQHF
>TRBV6-1|NA|NA|TRBJ2-7
TGTGCCTGCCAGGAGGCCTACGAGCAGTACTTC
CACQEAYEQYF
>TRBV7-9|few|NA|TRBJ1-1
TGTGCCAGCAGCCCCACCCAGGACAGAGCAGAAGCTTTCTTT
CASSPTQDRAEAFF
>TRBV13|NA|NA|TRBJ2-3
TGTGCCAGCAGCTTCCGGGGAGATACGCAGTATTTT
CASSFRGDTQYF
>TRBV11-3|once|NA|TRBJ2-5
TGTGCCAGCAGCTTCTCCACGGGGGAGACCCAGTACTTC
CASSFSTGETQYF
>TRBV5-8|once|TRBD1|TRBJ2-7
TGTGCCAGCAGCCACGGACAGGGAAAAACCTACGAGCAGTACTTC
CASSHGQGKTYEQYF
>TRBV2|NA|NA|TRBJ2-7
TGTGCCAGCAGTTCCCGGGACGAGCAGTACTTC
CASSSRDEQYF
>TRBV7-8|NA|NA|TRBJ2-1
TGTGCCAGCAGCTTAAGCCGGAATGAGCAGTTCTTC
CASSLSRNEQFF
>TRBV11-2|NA|NA|TRBJ2-2
TGTGCCAGCAGACCACGGAACAAAACGAACACCGGGGAGCTGTTTTTT
CASRPRNKTNTGELFF
>TRBV6-5|once|NA|TRBJ1-1
TGTGCCAGCAGGGAACAGCCGCTGAACACTGAAGCTTTCTTT
CASREQPLNTEAFF
>TRBV7-3|NA|NA|TRBJ2-3
TGTGCCAGCAGCCCCACGGTCGGAAATACGCAGTATTTT
CASSPTVGNTQYF
>TRBV19|NA|NA|TRBJ2-2
TGTGCCAGTAGTATAGCGGGGACTCGAAACACCGGGGAGCTGTTTTTT
CASSIAGTRNTGELFF
>TRBV6-1|few|NA|TRBJ1-5
TGTGCCAGCAGTGAATTCGGAACAGAGCCAAATCAGCCCCAGCATTTT
CASSEFGTEPNQPQHF
>TRBV19|NA|NA|TRBJ1-2
TGTGCCAGTTCCCAGGGATGGGGCTATGGCTACACCTTC
CASSQGWGYGYTF
>TRBV30|once|NA|TRBJ1-2
TGTGCCTGGAGTGTAGGTGTCGGAGGGAACTATGGCTACACCTTC
CAWSVGVGGNYGYTF
>TRBV11-2|NA|TRBD2|TRBJ2-3
TGTGCCAGCAGCTTAATGGGACTAGCGGCCACAGATACGCAGTATTTT
CASSLMGLAATDTQYF
>TRBV5-1|few|TRBD1|TRBJ1-6
TGCGCCAGCAGCTTGGATACGGGACAGGATAATTCACCCCTCCACTTT
CASSLDTGQDNSPLHF
>TRBV5-1|NA|NA|TRBJ1-1
TGCGCCAGCAGCTGGGATCTGAACACTGAAGCTTTCTTT
CASSWDLNTEAFF
>TRBV29-1|NA|TRBD2|TRBJ2-5
TGCAGCGCAGCCGGGGGGGATCAGGGCCCCCAAGAGACCCAGTACTTC
CSAAGGDQGPQETQYF
>TRBV5-4|NA|NA|TRBJ1-3
TGTGCCAGCAGCCTCCCCGGGACTGGAGGAAACACCATATATTTT
CASSLPGTGGNTIYF
>TRBV5-1|NA|TRBD2|TRBJ2-1
TGCGCCAGCAGCTCTAGCGGGGGGGCTTACCCCTACAATGAGCAGTTCTTC
CASSSSGGAYPYNEQFF